These 19 T cell receptor beta chains share one sample of origin, sequenced in a study of blood T cell repertoires in COVID-19. Only in-frame clones appear in the TCRdb table, and some are missing; sequencing was by immunoSEQ multiplex PCR. This table holds roughly 43,000 clones, 69% found once. Sequencing input: peripheral blood. These TCRs come from a man older than 75 with acute or convalescent COVID-19.

This chain connects TRBV7-9 to TRBJ2-5; the D gene is possibly TRBD2 (5 bases). The CDR3 spans 14 residues. The V end was cut by 2 bases, the J end by 2 bases, with 9 bases between. Germline values: CDR1 SEHNR, CDR2 FQNEAQ (reference sequence). CDR3 residues: CASSLFGEQETQYF. In nucleotides, the CDR3 is TGTGCCAGCAGCTTATTCGGGGAACAAGAGACCCAGTACTTC.

CDR3 sequence: CASSRTVSGRSYEQYF. In nucleotides, the CDR3 is TGTGCCAGCTCGCGCACGGTGAGCGGGAGGTCCTACGAGCAGTACTTC. This chain joins TRBV18 and TRBJ2-7; 9 bases map to TRBD2. Per the germline V gene, CDR1 is KGHSH and CDR2 is LQKENI. The J segment lost 1 base and the V segment lost 6 bases, leaving 10 bases of the junction unmatched. CDR3 length: 16 residues. Full variable domain (remainder filled in from reference TRBV18 and TRBJ2-7): NAGVMQNPRHLVRRRGQEARLRCSPMKGHSHVYWYRQLPEEGLKFMVYLQKENIIDESGMPKERFSAEFPKEGPSILRIQQVVRGDSAAYFCASSRTVSGRSYEQYFGPGTRLTVT.

The V and J genes are TRBV7-2 and TRBJ2-2, with D unresolved. Germline V gene data show CDR1 as SGHTA and CDR2 as FQGNSA. V dropped 5 bases and J dropped 3 bases, with 10 bases sitting between them. The CDR3 sequence is 14 residues long. Here the CDR3 DNA reads TGTGCCAGCAGCCCCTTTGCGGACACCGGGGAGCTGTTTTTT. This codes for CASSPFADTGELFF.

This sequence joins TRBV5-1 and TRBJ1-2; 7 nucleotides line up with TRBD1. Germline CDR1 is SGHRS and CDR2 is YFSETQ. With V trimmed by 1 base and J by 0 bases, 12 bases remained unmatched. The CDR3 is 18 residues long. The CDR3 sequence is CASSLHPRQGSSNYGYTF. The DNA of the CDR3 is TGCGCCAGCAGCTTGCATCCGAGACAGGGATCATCTAACTATGGCTACACCTTC. Filled out from reference TRBV5-1 and TRBJ1-2, the complete variable domain reads KAGVTQTPRYLIKTRGQQVTLSCSPISGHRSVSWYQQTPGQGLQFLFEYFSETQRNKGNFPGRFSGRQFSNSRSEMNVSTLELGDSALYLCASSLHPRQGSSNYGYTFGSGTRLTVV.

The chain links TRBV12-3 or TRBV12-4 to TRBJ1-2, with 7 bases identical to TRBD1. This CDR3 comprises 13 residues. V dropped 6 bases and J dropped 5; count of bases not matched to a gene: 6. The CDR3 coding sequence is TGTGCCAGCAGCCACCGACAGGGATATGGCTACACCTTC. Its translation is CASSHRQGYGYTF.

A few counts support this clone. The chain links TRBV18 to TRBJ1-6; TRBD1 agrees at 10 bases. J gave up 5 bases and V 5 bases, and 3 bases lay outside the gene matches. CDR1 is KGHSH, CDR2 LQKENI, per germline. This CDR3 has 15 residues. CDR3: CASSFGTGDNSPLHF. The CDR3 nucleotides read TGTGCCAGCTCATTCGGGACAGGGGATAATTCACCCCTCCACTTT.

V usage is TRBV7-2 and J usage is TRBJ2-4; tentatively, D is TRBD2 (6 bases). This CDR3 has 18 residues. Between the trimmed V and J ends, which lost 4 bases and 0 bases, there was a span of 19 bases. CDR1 is SGHTA, CDR2 FQGNSA, per germline. The CDR3 sequence: CASSSTRVDLLAKNIQYF. The DNA of the CDR3 is TGTGCCAGCAGCTCGACTAGGGTCGATTTGCTAGCCAAAAACATTCAGTACTTC.

The chain is built from TRBV6-6 and TRBJ2-3, with D possibly matching TRBD1 (5 bases). V lost 6 bases and J lost 2, with 12 bases in between. Germline values: CDR1 MNHNY, CDR2 SVGAGI (reference sequence). The CDR3 is made up of 14 amino acids. The CDR3 DNA reads as TGTGCCAGCAGGACAACAGGTTTCACAGATACGCAGTATTTT. This encodes CASRTTGFTDTQYF.

The chain links TRBV30 to TRBJ2-7, with TRBD2 matching 14 bases. With V trimmed by 5 bases and J by 4 bases, 1 base remained unmatched. Looked up from germline, CDR1 is GTSNPN and CDR2 is SVGIG (reference sequence). The CDR3 has 13 residues. CDR3 DNA sequence: TGTGCCTGGGGGACTAGCGGGGGTTACGAGCAGTACTTC. It translates to CAWGTSGGYEQYF.

The rearrangement uses TRBV7-5 and TRBJ2-2; the table assigns TRBD2, which was not confirmed against the DNA. TRBV7-5 is annotated as a pseudogene. The CDR3 extends over 17 amino acids. The CDR3 reads CARSFGTTRGNTGELFF. CDR3 coding DNA: TGTGCCAGAAGCTTTGGGACTACCCGAGGGAACACCGGGGAGCTGTTTTTT.

This clone was observed a handful of times. The V gene is TRBV7-9, the J gene TRBJ2-2; TRBD2 matches at 8 bases. The length of the CDR3 is 15 residues. Germline V CDR1 and CDR2: SEHNR, FQNEAQ (reference sequence). V was clipped by 7 bases and J by 4 bases; unmatched bases: 8. The CDR3 DNA reads as TGTGCCAGCACCCCCGGGGGGGGTCGCACCGGGGAGCTGTTTTTT. Protein sequence: CASTPGGGRTGELFF.

V is TRBV19 and J is TRBJ1-2, with D perhaps matching TRBD1 (5 bases). Germline CDR1 reads LNHDA; CDR2 reads SQIVND (reference sequence). V was trimmed by 5 bases and J by 8 bases, leaving 18 bases between them. The CDR3 runs to 14 residues. The CDR3 sequence is CASSAQGVKGGYTF. CDR3 bases: TGTGCCAGTAGTGCTCAAGGGGTTAAGGGCGGCTACACCTTC. The whole variable domain, filled in from reference TRBV19 and TRBJ1-2, reads DGGITQSPKYLFRKEGQNVTLSCEQNLNHDAMYWYRQDPGQGLRLIYYSQIVNDFQKGDIAEGYSVSREKKESFPLTVTSAQKNPTAFYLCASSAQGVKGGYTFGSGTRLTVV.

This clone was seen ten or more times. This rearrangement joins TRBV10-1 to TRBJ1-2, with unresolved D. The CDR3 loop spans 14 amino acids. The germline gives CDR1 WNHNN, CDR2 SYGVQD (reference sequence). Between the trimmed V and J ends, which lost 9 bases and 3 bases, there was a span of 17 bases. CDR3 residues: CASCRIHRDYGYTF. The DNA of the CDR3 is TGCGCCAGTTGTAGGATCCATCGGGACTATGGCTACACCTTC.

This clone was recorded a few times. The rearrangement links TRBV2 to TRBJ1-4, with D possibly being TRBD1 (5 bases). Per the germline V gene, CDR1 is SNHLY and CDR2 is FYNNEI. The V and J ends lost 6 bases and 6 bases respectively, with 14 bases between them. The CDR3 extends over 14 amino acids. For the CDR3, the DNA is TGTGCCAGCAGGTTAGGGGCCAGGGATGAAAAACTGTTTTTT. This gives the protein CASRLGARDEKLFF. The entire variable domain, with the rest obtained from reference TRBV2 and TRBJ1-4, is as follows: EPEVTQTPSHQVTQMGQEVILRCVPISNHLYFYWYRQILGQKVEFLVSFYNNEISEKSEIFDDQFSVERPDGSNFTLKIRSTKLEDSAMYFCASRLGARDEKLFFGSGTQLSVL.

This chain joins TRBV6-5 and TRBJ1-3; D may be TRBD1 (6 bases). The CDR3 length is 15 residues. Trimming removed 6 bases from V and 0 bases from J, with 12 bases in between. The V gene's germline CDR1 is MNHEY and CDR2 SVGAGI. The CDR3 DNA reads TGTGCCAGCAGCAAGACAGGTCTCTCTGGAAACACCATATATTTT. Protein sequence: CASSKTGLSGNTIYF.

The CDR3 protein is CASSGQGYNEQFF. CDR3 bases: TGCGCCAGCAGCGGACAGGGCTACAATGAGCAGTTCTTC. The chain combines TRBV5-1 with TRBJ2-1; 8 bases are shared with TRBD1. Germline V gene data show CDR1 as SGHRS and CDR2 as YFSETQ. The CDR3 runs to 13 residues. V dropped 4 bases and J dropped 3; count of bases not matched to a gene: 0. Using reference TRBV5-1 and TRBJ2-1 for the parts outside the CDR3, the full variable domain is KAGVTQTPRYLIKTRGQQVTLSCSPISGHRSVSWYQQTPGQGLQFLFEYFSETQRNKGNFPGRFSGRQFSNSRSEMNVSTLELGDSALYLCASSGQGYNEQFFGPGTRLTVL.

The genes are TRBV5-1 and TRBJ2-3; TRBD1 might be the D (5 bases). Trimming left V 3 bases short and J 7 bases short, with 18 bases between. Germline V gives CDR1 SGHRS, CDR2 YFSETQ. This CDR3 region has 15 residues. This CDR3 is CASSSDNPWHHTQYF. The DNA of the CDR3 is TGCGCCAGCAGCTCGGACAACCCCTGGCATCATACGCAGTATTTT.

V gene TRBV29-1 combines with J gene TRBJ1-1; 7 bases agree with TRBD1. The V gene end was trimmed by 7 bases and the J gene end by 0 bases; junction bases not matched to a gene: 8. The CDR3 runs to 14 residues. Germline CDR1 is SQVTM and CDR2 is ANQGSEA. The CDR3 DNA reads TGCAGCGCCTTTTCCGGGACAGTGAACACTGAAGCTTTCTTT. This gives the protein CSAFSGTVNTEAFF.

This clone was detected only a few times. This sequence joins TRBV9 and TRBJ2-2, with D unclear. This CDR3 has 16 amino acids. Germline V lookup: CDR1 SGDLS, CDR2 YYNGEE. With 4 bases removed from V and 4 bases from J, the gap between germline ends came to 17 bases. CDR3: CASSPPTVRGTGELFF. DNA of the CDR3: TGTGCCAGCAGCCCACCGACCGTGCGCGGCACCGGGGAGCTGTTTTTT.